This T cell receptor beta chain comes out of a study of blood T cells in healthy people across ages. A J-beta primer mix and a sample-barcoded 5' primer were used in a second PCR of about 7 to 12 cycles. MiXCR, applied by TCRdb to the 5' RACE reads, yields one record per CDR3 protein. The sample has about 640,000 distinct CDR3 sequences, 45% to 65% seen once. Trimming at V came to 1 base and at J to 13 bases, leaving 20 bases not matched to a gene. Germline V gene lookup returns CDR1 DFQATT and CDR2 SNEGSKA (reference sequence). The CDR3 is 18 amino acids. The sequenced material came from blood. The rearrangement uses TRBV20-1 and TRBJ2-1; TRBD1 aligns across 12 bases. The TCR sequence derives from a man aged 60-69 years in good health. CDR3 coding DNA: TGCAGTGCTAGAGGGTCGGGACAGGGGGCCGGTACTCAAAAGACCCAGTTCTTC. Protein sequence: CSARGSGQGAGTQKTQFF.